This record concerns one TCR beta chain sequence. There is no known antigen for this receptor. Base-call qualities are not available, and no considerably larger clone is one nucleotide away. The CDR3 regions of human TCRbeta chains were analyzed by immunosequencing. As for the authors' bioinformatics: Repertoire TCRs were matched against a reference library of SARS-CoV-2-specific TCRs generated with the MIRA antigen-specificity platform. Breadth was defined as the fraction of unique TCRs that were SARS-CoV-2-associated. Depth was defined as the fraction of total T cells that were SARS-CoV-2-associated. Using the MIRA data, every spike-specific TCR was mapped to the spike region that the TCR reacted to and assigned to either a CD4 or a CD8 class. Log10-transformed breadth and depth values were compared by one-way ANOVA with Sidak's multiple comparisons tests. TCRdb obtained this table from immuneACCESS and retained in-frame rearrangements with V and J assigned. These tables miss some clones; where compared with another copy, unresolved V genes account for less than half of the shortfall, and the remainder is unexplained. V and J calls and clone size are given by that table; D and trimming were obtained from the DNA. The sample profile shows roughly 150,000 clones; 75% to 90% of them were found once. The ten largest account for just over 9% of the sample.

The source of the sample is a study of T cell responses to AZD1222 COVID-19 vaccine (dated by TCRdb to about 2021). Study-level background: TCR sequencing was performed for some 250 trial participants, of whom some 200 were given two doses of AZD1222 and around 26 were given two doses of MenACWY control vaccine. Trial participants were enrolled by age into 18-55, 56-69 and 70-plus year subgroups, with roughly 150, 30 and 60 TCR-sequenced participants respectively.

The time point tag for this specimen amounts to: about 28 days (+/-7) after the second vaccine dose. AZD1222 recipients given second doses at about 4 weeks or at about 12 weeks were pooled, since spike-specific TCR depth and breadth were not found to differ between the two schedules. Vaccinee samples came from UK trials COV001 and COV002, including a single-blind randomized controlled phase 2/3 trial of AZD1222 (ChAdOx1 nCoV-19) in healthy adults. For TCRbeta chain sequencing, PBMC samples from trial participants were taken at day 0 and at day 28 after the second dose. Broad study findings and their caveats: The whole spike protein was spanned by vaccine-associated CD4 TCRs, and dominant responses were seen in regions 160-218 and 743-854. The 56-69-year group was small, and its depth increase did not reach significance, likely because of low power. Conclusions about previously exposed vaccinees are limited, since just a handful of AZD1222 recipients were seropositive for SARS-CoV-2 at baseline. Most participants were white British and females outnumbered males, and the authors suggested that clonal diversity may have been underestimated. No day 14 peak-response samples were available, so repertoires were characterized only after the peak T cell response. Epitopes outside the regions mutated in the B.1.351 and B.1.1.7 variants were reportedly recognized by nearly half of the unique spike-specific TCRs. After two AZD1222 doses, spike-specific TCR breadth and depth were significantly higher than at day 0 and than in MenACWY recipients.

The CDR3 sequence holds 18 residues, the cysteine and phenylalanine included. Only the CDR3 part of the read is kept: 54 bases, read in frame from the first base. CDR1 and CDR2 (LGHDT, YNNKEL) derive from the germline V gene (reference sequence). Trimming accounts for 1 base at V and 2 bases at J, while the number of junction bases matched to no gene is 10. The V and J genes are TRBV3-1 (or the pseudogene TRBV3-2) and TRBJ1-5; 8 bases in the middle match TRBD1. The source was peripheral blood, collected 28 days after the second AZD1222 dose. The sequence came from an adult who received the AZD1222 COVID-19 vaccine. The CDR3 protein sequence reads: CASSQGRMAGGRNQPQHF. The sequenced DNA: TGTGCCAGCAGCCAAGGAAGGATGGCAGGGGGCCGCAATCAGCCCCAGCATTTT.